This T cell receptor beta chain was identified during a study of T cells in Graves' hyperthyroidism and ophthalmopathy. Whole-study findings and limits: Ophthalmopathy, as predicted by the model, came a median roughly 6.3 months after the prediction. Ophthalmopathy cases were set apart from stable hyperthyroidism by a 13 V-J model.

This clonotype was counted ten times or more. Its antigen is as yet unknown. Germline CDR1 reads MNHEY; CDR2 reads SVGAGI. CDR3 length: 16 amino acids. Trimming left V 0 bases short and J 0 bases short, with 8 bases between. Exclusions: uncontrolled infection, other autoimmune disease, pregnancy, lactation. Clinicians diagnosed patients from clinical symptoms, serum thyroxine and TRAb, thyroid ultrasound and orbital computed tomography. Template material for amplifying TCR beta CDR3 regions consisted of RNA transcripts. During a first-round RT-PCR of the TCR CDR3, the HTBI primer set was used. From the multiplex PCR reads, TCRdb called clonotypes with MiXCR, one entry per CDR3 protein. The table includes roughly 740,000 distinct CDR3 sequences, about a sixth detected once.

This sequence joins TRBV6-5 and TRBJ2-2; D is undetermined. The sequence was collected from a man aged 18-30 years with Graves' hyperthyroidism. The source material was blood. Here the CDR3 reads CASSYSPGPNTGELFF. CDR3 in DNA: TGTGCCAGCAGTTACTCGCCCGGGCCGAACACCGGGGAGCTGTTTTTT.